Detailed here is one TCR beta chain. Assignment of participants to cohorts was predicated upon participant-reported clinical history. In the authors' workflow: Reference gene primer amplification gave estimated nucleated cell counts. Method: immunoSEQ multiplex PCR; TCRdb's copy keeps in-frame clones and lacks some. V and J calls and clone size are copied from that table; D and trimming were computed from the DNA. Of under 300,000 clones in the sample, 88% were seen once. The source of the sample is a study of blood T cell repertoires in COVID-19. Deletions cut 1 base from V and 8 bases from J, with 18 bases between. Germline lookup yields CDR1 SQVTM and CDR2 ANQGSEA. The CDR3 covers 15 residues.

This receptor was obtained from a middle-aged woman with acute COVID-19. This rearrangement joins TRBV29-1 to TRBJ2-1; D remains unclear. Sample: PBMCs or T cells enriched from blood (not recorded which). CDR3 nucleotides: TGCAGCGTTGAAGGCCTTTTTCCTATGAGCGATGAGCAGTTCTTC. Protein: CSVEGLFPMSDEQFF.